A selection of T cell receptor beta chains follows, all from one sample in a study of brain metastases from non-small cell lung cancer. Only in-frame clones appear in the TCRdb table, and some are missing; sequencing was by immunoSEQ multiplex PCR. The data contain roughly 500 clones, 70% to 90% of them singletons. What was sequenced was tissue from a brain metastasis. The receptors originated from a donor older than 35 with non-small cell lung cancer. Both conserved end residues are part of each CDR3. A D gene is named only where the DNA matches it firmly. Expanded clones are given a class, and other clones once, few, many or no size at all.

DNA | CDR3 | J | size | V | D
TGTGCCAGCAGCGTGACTAGCGGGAGTTACCAAGAGACCCAGTACTTC | CASSVTSGSYQETQYF | TRBJ2-5 | once | TRBV11-3 | TRBD2
TGCAGCGTTGTAGTCAGTCGCACAGATACGCAGTATTTT | CSVVVSRTDTQYF | TRBJ2-3 | . | TRBV29-1 | .
TGTGCCAGCAGTGAAGTTACTGAAGCTTTTTTT | CASSEVTEAFF | TRBJ1-1 | . | TRBV25-1 | .
TGTGCCAGTACGTACAGCTATGGCTACACCTTC | CASTYSYGYTF | TRBJ1-2 | . | TRBV19 | .
TGTGCCAGCAGTTACTCGATAACAGGGCTAGAGACCCAGTACTTC | CASSYSITGLETQYF | TRBJ2-5 | . | TRBV6-6 | .
TGCGCCAGCAGCCCGGGACAGGGAGGCCCTTATCAGCCCCAGCATTTT | CASSPGQGGPYQPQHF | TRBJ1-5 | . | TRBV5-1 | TRBD1
TGTGCCAGCAGTTTCAGTAGCAATCAGCCCCAGCATTTT | CASSFSSNQPQHF | TRBJ1-5 | . | TRBV27 | .
TGTGCCAGCAGCTCGTTATATGGCTACACCTTC | CASSSLYGYTF | TRBJ1-2 | . | TRBV7-9 | .
TGTGCCAGCAGTTACTCGGAGGTAGCGGGACAAGAGACCCAGTACTTC | CASSYSEVAGQETQYF | TRBJ2-5 | . | TRBV6-5 | TRBD2
TGTGCCAGCAGCTTCGGCAGGGGCATGAACACTGAAGCTTTCTTT | CASSFGRGMNTEAFF | TRBJ1-1 | . | TRBV7-9 | .
TGCGCCAGCAATGAGGGACAGGGTATCTCCTACGAGCAGTACTTC | CASNEGQGISYEQYF | TRBJ2-7 | once | TRBV10-1 | TRBD1
TGTGCCAGCAGCCCCTACCAAAACACCGGGGAGCTGTTTTTT | CASSPYQNTGELFF | TRBJ2-2 | . | TRBV3-1/TRBV3-2 | .
TGTGCCAGTTCCAAGGGACAGCCCACCGGGGAACTGTTTTTT | CASSKGQPTGELFF | TRBJ2-2 | . | TRBV18 | TRBD1
TGTGCCAGCAGCTTAGGACATACGGATTCACCCCTCCACTTT | CASSLGHTDSPLHF | TRBJ1-6 | few | TRBV5-4 | .
TGCAGCGCCGAGTCGGTTTTCGAGCAGTACTTC | CSAESVFEQYF | TRBJ2-7 | . | TRBV29-1 | .
TGTGCCAGCAACCCCATTTCCGAGGACAGGGTTGGCCAGCCCCAGCATTTT | CASNPISEDRVGQPQHF | TRBJ1-5 | . | TRBV28 | TRBD1
TGTGCCACCAGTCCCAGGCCCGGACAGGGGAACACCGGGGAGCTGTTTTTT | CATSPRPGQGNTGELFF | TRBJ2-2 | . | TRBV24-1 | TRBD1
TGTGCCAGCAGCAGACCCAGGGTAAACACTGAAGCTTTCTTT | CASSRPRVNTEAFF | TRBJ1-1 | . | TRBV6-5 | .
TGTGCCAGCAGCTGGACGGCCACCCTGACCTATGGCTACACCTTC | CASSWTATLTYGYTF | TRBJ1-2 | . | TRBV3-1/TRBV3-2 | .
TGTGCCAGCAGCCGGGACAGCTTCTACGAGCAGTACTTC | CASSRDSFYEQYF | TRBJ2-7 | . | TRBV11-1 | TRBD1
TGTGCCAGCAGTTACCCGGGAGAGACCCAGTACTTC | CASSYPGETQYF | TRBJ2-5 | few | TRBV6-6 | .
TGTGCCAGCAGTTCCGGGACCCCGAGCCCCCAGCATTTT | CASSSGTPSPQHF | TRBJ1-5 | once | TRBV12-3/TRBV12-4 | .
TGTGCCAGCAGCCCCGGGACAGGGCGTTACGAGCAGTACTTC | CASSPGTGRYEQYF | TRBJ2-7 | . | TRBV6-5 | TRBD1
TGTGCCAGTAGTTCTACCAAGCTCCCTCTTAATGAAAAACTGTTTTTT | CASSSTKLPLNEKLFF | TRBJ1-4 | . | TRBV19 | .
TGTGCCAGCAGCGGGGGCACCTTACAAAGTCGGGCCAACGTCCTGACTTTC | CASSGGTLQSRANVLTF | TRBJ2-6 | few | TRBV7-3 | .
TGTGCCAGCAGTCCCCTGGGTAGCTCCTACAATGAGCAGTTCTTC | CASSPLGSSYNEQFF | TRBJ2-1 | . | TRBV28 | .
TGTGCCAGCAGTTCCCGGGACAGGGGCAACACCATATATTTT | CASSSRDRGNTIYF | TRBJ1-3 | . | TRBV6-5 | TRBD1
TGTGCCAGCAGCGGGGGGGGGACAGGGGCGGGGGCCAACGTCCTGACTTTC | CASSGGGTGAGANVLTF | TRBJ2-6 | once | TRBV5-5 | TRBD1